A selection of T cell receptor beta chains follows, all from one sample in a study of CD8+ T cells in alopecia areata. Clones were read by immunoSEQ multiplex PCR, and TCRdb kept only the in-frame ones, dropping some. The sample lists about 280,000 clones, roughly 50% seen once, with 1.8% in the top ten. The sequences come from CD4+ T cells sorted from blood, collected at week 24, from a patient treated with tofacitinib. These receptor sequences come from a human donor with alopecia areata. The CDR3 runs from the conserved cysteine through the conserved F or W. A D gene is named only where the DNA matches it firmly. Clone sizes are given selectively: once, few, many, or a class where the clone is expanded.

abundance	len	d_gene	v_gene	j_gene	CDR3nt	CDR3aa
once	12	NA	TRBV6-5	TRBJ2-1	TGTGCCAGCATTGGGGCCTACAATGAGCAGTTCTTC	CASIGAYNEQFF
NA	14	NA	TRBV7-9	TRBJ2-7	TGTGCCAGCAGCCCCGTAGCAGGGACGGGCGAGCAGTACTTC	CASSPVAGTGEQYF
few	13	TRBD1	TRBV29-1	TRBJ1-1	TGCAGCGTTTACCGTCAGGGGGATCCTGAAGCTTTCTTT	CSVYRQGDPEAFF
few	15	NA	TRBV5-4	TRBJ2-5	TGTGCCAGCAGCGACCTCGGACACCTCCAAGAGACCCAGTACTTC	CASSDLGHLQETQYF
once	12	TRBD1	TRBV7-8	TRBJ1-5	TGTGCCAGCAGCTTAGCGCAGGGGGCTTTTAGTTTT	CASSLAQGAFSF
NA	13	NA	TRBV7-8	TRBJ2-7	TGTGCCAGCAGCTTGCTTGGGGTGTACGAGCAGTACTTC	CASSLLGVYEQYF
NA	13	NA	TRBV6-5	TRBJ1-5	TGTGCCAGCAGTAGATCAGGGAATCAGCCCCAGCATTTT	CASSRSGNQPQHF
NA	15	NA	TRBV28	TRBJ2-7	TGTGCCAGCAGCCTAACGGGGGGCCGGGCCTACGAGCAGTACTTC	CASSLTGGRAYEQYF
NA	15	TRBD1	TRBV7-9	TRBJ2-1	TGTGCCAGCAGCGCCGGGACAGGGGGGCCCAATGAGCAGTTCTTC	CASSAGTGGPNEQFF
NA	13	TRBD1	TRBV30	TRBJ2-5	TGTGCCTGGAGTGTGGGACAGCAAGAGACCCAGTACTTC	CAWSVGQQETQYF
NA	16	NA	TRBV30	TRBJ1-5	TGTGCCTGGAGTCTGATCGGCAGGGGCAGGGTTCAGCCCCAGCATTTT	CAWSLIGRGRVQPQHF
NA	13	NA	TRBV7-6	TRBJ2-5	TGTGCCAGCGCTAGGGGTGGGAGAGAGACCCAGTACTTC	CASARGGRETQYF
NA	13	NA	TRBV5-1	TRBJ1-1	TGCGCCAGCAGCCTGGATCAGAACACTGAAGCTTTCTTT	CASSLDQNTEAFF
NA	13	TRBD1	TRBV6-5	TRBJ1-2	TGTGCCAGCAGCAGGGGGCAGAGCTATGGCTACACCTTC	CASSRGQSYGYTF
few	12	TRBD2	TRBV29-1	TRBJ2-5	TGCAGCGTTCCCGAGGGCGGGAGGACCCAGTACTTC	CSVPEGGRTQYF
NA	13	NA	TRBV7-2	TRBJ2-3	TGTGCCAGCAGCTTAGAAAGTGAGAAAGGGCGGTATTTT	CASSLESEKGRYF
NA	12	NA	TRBV6-5	TRBJ1-2	TGTGCCAGCAGTCTTACAGGGTATGGCTACACCTTC	CASSLTGYGYTF
few	11	NA	TRBV5-1	TRBJ2-7	TGCGCCAGCAGCCGGGTCGGGGAGCAGTACTTC	CASSRVGEQYF
few	13	NA	TRBV30	TRBJ1-1	TGTGCCTGGGCCTTGACAGCCGTCCGTGGAGCTTTCTTT	CAWALTAVRGAFF
NA	12	NA	TRBV30	TRBJ1-5	TGTGCCTGGAGTTTCACAAATCAGCCCCAGCATTTT	CAWSFTNQPQHF
NA	13	NA	TRBV6-4	TRBJ2-1	TGTGCCAGCAGTCGGGACTTCGACAATGAGCAGTTCTTC	CASSRDFDNEQFF
NA	16	NA	TRBV29-1	TRBJ2-5	TGCAGCGTGAGCCCCCCGGGGGAGGGGGCGTGGGAGACCCAGTACTTC	CSVSPPGEGAWETQYF
NA	11	TRBD2	TRBV20-1	TRBJ2-7	TGCAGTGCCCTGACTAGCTCCGAGCAGTACTTC	CSALTSSEQYF
NA	14	NA	TRBV5-1	TRBJ2-7	TGCGCCAGCAGGTATGGGGACGGTAATTACGAGCAGTACTTC	CASRYGDGNYEQYF
once	13	NA	TRBV25-1	TRBJ1-2	TGTGCCAGCAGTGAAGGGGGGAACTATGGCTACACCTTC	CASSEGGNYGYTF
NA	14	NA	TRBV18	TRBJ1-4	TGTGCCAGCTCACCCCAGGCTACGGGTGAAAAACTGTTTTTT	CASSPQATGEKLFF
NA	15	NA	TRBV10-3	TRBJ1-4	TGTGCCATCCGCCGAGCTTGGGGCCCTAATGAAAAACTGTTTTTT	CAIRRAWGPNEKLFF
once	14	NA	TRBV29-1	TRBJ1-1	TGCAGCGTTGGGCCGGGACGGTTGAACACTGAAGCTTTCTTT	CSVGPGRLNTEAFF
NA	15	TRBD1	TRBV4-1	TRBJ2-6	TGCGCCAGCAGCCAACCAAGACAGGGAGTAGGTGTCCTGACTTTC	CASSQPRQGVGVLTF
NA	14	NA	TRBV5-4	TRBJ2-3	TGTGCCAGCAGCCTATCCTCTAGCACAGATACGCAGTATTTT	CASSLSSSTDTQYF
NA	15	NA	TRBV29-1	TRBJ2-3	TGCAGCGTTCCCCACCTCGGAGGGGACGCAGATACGCAGTATTTT	CSVPHLGGDADTQYF
few	15	NA	TRBV6-1	TRBJ1-5	TGTGCCAGCAGTGACGGTCCAGGGGTTGGTCAGCCCCAGCATTTT	CASSDGPGVGQPQHF
few	16	NA	TRBV29-1	TRBJ1-1	TGCAGCGGGCCAAGACAAGGGGGGGCCAAGAACACTGAAGCTTTCTTT	CSGPRQGGAKNTEAFF